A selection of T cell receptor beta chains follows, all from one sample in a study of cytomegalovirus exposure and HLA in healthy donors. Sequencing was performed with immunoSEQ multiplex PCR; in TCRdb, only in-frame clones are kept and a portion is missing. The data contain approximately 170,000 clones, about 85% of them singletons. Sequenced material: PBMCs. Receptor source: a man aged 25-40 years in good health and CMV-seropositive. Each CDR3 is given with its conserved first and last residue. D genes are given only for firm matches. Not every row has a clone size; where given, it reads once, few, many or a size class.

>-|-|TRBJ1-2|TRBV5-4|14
TGTGCCAGCAGCTTGGTGGAGGGTATCTATGGCTACACCTTC
CASSLVEGIYGYTF
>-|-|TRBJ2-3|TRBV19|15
TGTGCCAGTAAGGAGCGGAGCACTAGCACAGATACGCAGTATTTT
CASKERSTSTDTQYF
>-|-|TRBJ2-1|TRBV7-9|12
TGTGCCAGCAGCTTAGTTGAGGGTGAGCAGTTCTTC
CASSLVEGEQFF
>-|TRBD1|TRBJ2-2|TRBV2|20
TGTGCCAGCAGTGATGAGGGGGCGCGAAATCGTGGGCCGAACACCGGGGAGCTGTTTTTT
CASSDEGARNRGPNTGELFF
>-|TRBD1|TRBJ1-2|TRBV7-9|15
TGTGCCAGCAGCCTGACAGGGTTGGGGAACTATGGCTACACCTTC
CASSLTGLGNYGYTF
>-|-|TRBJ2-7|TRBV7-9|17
TGTGCCAGCAGCGACCCACTCTTGGACAAGAGCTCCTACGAGCAGTACTTC
CASSDPLLDKSSYEQYF
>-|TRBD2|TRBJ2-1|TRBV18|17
TGTGCCAGCTCATCTATTTCTCGTGAGCGGGGGTACAATGAGCAGTTCTTC
CASSSISRERGYNEQFF
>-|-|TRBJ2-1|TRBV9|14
TGTGCCAGCAGCGCCAGGGGCTCCTACAATGAGCAGTTCTTC
CASSARGSYNEQFF
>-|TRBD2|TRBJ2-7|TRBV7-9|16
TGTGCCAGCAGTTCCGGGACTAGCGGGTCCTACTACGAGCAGTACTTC
CASSSGTSGSYYEQYF
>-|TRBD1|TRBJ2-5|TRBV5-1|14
TGCGCCAGCAGCTTGACAGGGGGCCGGGAGACCCAGTACTTC
CASSLTGGRETQYF
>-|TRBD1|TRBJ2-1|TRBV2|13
TGTGCCAGCAAAGAGGACAGGCACAATGAGCAGTTCTTC
CASKEDRHNEQFF
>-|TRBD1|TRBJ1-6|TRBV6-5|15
TGTGCCAGCAGTATTACCGGGACAGCTTCTTCACCCCTCCACTTT
CASSITGTASSPLHF
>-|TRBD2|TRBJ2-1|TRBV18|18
TGTGCCAGCTCACCACGCCCCCTTAGCGGGAGAGGGGGCAATGAGCAGTTCTTC
CASSPRPLSGRGGNEQFF
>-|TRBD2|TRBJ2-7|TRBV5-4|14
TGTGCCAGCACCAGAGCGGGAGGGCCCTACGAGCAGTACTTC
CASTRAGGPYEQYF
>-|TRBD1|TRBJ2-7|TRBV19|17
TGTGCCAGTAGTATAGAAACTGGAGGACAGGGGTTCTACGAGCAGTACTTC
CASSIETGGQGFYEQYF
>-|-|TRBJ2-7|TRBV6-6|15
TGTGCCAGCAGTGGGAGGGGGGGTTCCTCCTACGAGCAGTACTTC
CASSGRGGSSYEQYF
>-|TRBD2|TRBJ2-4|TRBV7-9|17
TGTTCCAGCAGCCGACTAGCGGGAGGTCTAGCCAAAAACATTCAGTACTTC
CSSSRLAGGLAKNIQYF
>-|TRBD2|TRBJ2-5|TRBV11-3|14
TGTGCCAGCAGCATCGGCCGGGGGGTCGAGACCCAGTACTTC
CASSIGRGVETQYF
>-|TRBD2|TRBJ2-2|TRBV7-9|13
TGTGCCAGCAGCCCCGGACTAGCTGGGGAGCTGTTTTTT
CASSPGLAGELFF
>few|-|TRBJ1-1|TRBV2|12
TGTGCCAGCAGTGAAGGGTTTAGTGAAGCTTTCTTT
CASSEGFSEAFF
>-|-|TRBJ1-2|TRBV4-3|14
TGCGCCAGCAGCCAAGATTGGACAGACTATGGCTACACCTTC
CASSQDWTDYGYTF
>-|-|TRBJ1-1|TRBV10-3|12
TGTGCCATCAGTGAGATGGCAACAGAAGCTTTCTTT
CAISEMATEAFF
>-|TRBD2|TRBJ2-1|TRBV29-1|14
TGCAGCGTTGACCAGCGGGGAACAAACAATGAGCAGTTCTTC
CSVDQRGTNNEQFF
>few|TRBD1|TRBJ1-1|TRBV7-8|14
TGTGCCAGCAGCCCGGACAGGGGTAACACTGAAGCTTTCTTT
CASSPDRGNTEAFF
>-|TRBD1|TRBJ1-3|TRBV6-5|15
TGTGCCAGCACCAGAGACAGGGGGGGTGGAAACACCATATATTTT
CASTRDRGGGNTIYF